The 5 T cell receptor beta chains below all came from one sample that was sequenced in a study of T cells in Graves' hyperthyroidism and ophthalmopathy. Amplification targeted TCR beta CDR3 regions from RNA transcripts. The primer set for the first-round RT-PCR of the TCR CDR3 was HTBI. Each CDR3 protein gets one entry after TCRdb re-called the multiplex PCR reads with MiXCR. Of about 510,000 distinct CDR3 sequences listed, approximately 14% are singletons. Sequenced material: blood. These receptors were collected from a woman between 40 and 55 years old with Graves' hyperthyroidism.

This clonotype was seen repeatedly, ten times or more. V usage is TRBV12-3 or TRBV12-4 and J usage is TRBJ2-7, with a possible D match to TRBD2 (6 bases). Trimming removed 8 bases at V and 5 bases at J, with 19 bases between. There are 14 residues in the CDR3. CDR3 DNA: TGTGCCAGCGTCAAAGGAGGGTTTGATGACGAGCAGTACTTC. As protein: CASVKGGFDDEQYF.

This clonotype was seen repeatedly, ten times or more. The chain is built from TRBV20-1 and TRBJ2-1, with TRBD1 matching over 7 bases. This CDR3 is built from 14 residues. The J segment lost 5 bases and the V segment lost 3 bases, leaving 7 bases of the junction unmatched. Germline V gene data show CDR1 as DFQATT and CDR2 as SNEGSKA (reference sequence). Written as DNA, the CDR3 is TGCAGTGCTAGCAAGGACAGGACGAACAATGAGCAGTTCTTC. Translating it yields CSASKDRTNNEQFF.

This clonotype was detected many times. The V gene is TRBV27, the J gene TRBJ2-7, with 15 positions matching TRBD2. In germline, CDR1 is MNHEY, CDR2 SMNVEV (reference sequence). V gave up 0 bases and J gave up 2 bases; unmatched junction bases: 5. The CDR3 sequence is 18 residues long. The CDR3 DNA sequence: TGTGCCAGCAGTTTATCGAAGGGACTAGCGGGAGGTACCTACGAGCAGTACTTC. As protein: CASSLSKGLAGGTYEQYF.

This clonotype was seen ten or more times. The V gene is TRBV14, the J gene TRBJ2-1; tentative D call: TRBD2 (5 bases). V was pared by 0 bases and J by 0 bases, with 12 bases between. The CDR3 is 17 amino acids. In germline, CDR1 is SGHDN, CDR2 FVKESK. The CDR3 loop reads CASSQDSRVSSYNEQFF. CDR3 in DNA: TGTGCCAGCAGCCAAGATTCGCGGGTTAGCTCCTACAATGAGCAGTTCTTC.

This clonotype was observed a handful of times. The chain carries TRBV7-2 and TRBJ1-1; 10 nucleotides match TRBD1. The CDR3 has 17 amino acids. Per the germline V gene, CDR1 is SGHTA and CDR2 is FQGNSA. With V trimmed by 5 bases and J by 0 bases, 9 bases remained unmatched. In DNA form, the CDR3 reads TGTGCCAGCAGCCCCCCTCCGGGACAGGGGCTGAACACTGAAGCTTTCTTT. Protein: CASSPPPGQGLNTEAFF. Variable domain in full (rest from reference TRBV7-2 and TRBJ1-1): GAGVSQSPSNKVTEKGKDVELRCDPISGHTALYWYRQSLGQGLEFLIYFQGNSAPDKSGLPSDRFSAERTGGSVSTLTIQRTQQEDSAVYLCASSPPPGQGLNTEAFFGQGTRLTVV.